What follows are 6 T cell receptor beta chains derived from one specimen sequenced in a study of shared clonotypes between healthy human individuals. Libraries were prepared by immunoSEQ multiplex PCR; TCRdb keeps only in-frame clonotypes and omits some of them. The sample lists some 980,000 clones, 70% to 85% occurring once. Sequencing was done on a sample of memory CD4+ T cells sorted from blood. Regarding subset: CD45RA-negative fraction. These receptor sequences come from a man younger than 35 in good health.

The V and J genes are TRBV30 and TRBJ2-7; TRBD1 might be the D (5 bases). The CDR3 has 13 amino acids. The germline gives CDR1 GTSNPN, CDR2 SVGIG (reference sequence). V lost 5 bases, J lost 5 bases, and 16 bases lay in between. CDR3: CAWRKQVGNEQYF. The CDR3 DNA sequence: TGTGCCTGGCGAAAACAGGTCGGAAACGAGCAGTACTTC. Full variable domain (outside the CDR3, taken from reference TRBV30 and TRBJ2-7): SQTIHQWPATLVQPVGSPLSLECTVEGTSNPNLYWYRQAAGRGLQLLFYSVGIGQISSEVPQNLSASRPQDRQFILSSKKLLLSDSGFYLCAWRKQVGNEQYFGPGTRLTVT.

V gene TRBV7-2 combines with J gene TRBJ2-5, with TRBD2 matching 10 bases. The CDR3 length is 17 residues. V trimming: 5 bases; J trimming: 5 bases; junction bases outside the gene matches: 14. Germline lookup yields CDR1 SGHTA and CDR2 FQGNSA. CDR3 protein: CASSPPRTSGIGETQYF. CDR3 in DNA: TGTGCCAGCAGCCCACCCAGGACTAGCGGCATAGGGGAGACCCAGTACTTC.

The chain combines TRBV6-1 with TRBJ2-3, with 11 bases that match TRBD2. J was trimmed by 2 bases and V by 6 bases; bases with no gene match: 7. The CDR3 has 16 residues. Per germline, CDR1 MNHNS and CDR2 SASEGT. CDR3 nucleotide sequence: TGTGCCAGCAGCGAAACTAGCGGGGGCGACACAGATACGCAGTATTTT. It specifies CASSETSGGDTDTQYF.

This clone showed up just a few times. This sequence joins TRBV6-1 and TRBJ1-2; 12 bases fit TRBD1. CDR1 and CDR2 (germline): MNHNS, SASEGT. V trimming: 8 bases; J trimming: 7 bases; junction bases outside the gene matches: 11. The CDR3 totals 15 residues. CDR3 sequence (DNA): TGTGCCAGCGGGGAGAGGGACAGGGGGCGAGGTGGCTACACCTTC. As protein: CASGERDRGRGGYTF.

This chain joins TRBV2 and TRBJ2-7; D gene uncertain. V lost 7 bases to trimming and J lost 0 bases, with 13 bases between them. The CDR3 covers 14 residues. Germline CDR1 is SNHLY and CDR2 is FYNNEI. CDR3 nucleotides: TGTGCCAGCATCCAAGCAGGAAACTCCTACGAGCAGTACTTC. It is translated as CASIQAGNSYEQYF.

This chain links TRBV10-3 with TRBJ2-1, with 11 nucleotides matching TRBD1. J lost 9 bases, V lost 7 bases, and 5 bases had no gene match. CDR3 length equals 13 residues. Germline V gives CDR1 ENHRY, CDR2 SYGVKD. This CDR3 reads CAITGQGASEQFF. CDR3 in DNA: TGTGCCATCACCGGACAGGGGGCGAGTGAGCAGTTCTTC.